This TCR beta chain was recovered during a study of cytomegalovirus exposure and HLA in healthy donors. The CDR3 has 14 amino acids. CDR1 and CDR2 from the germline V gene are MNHEY and SMNVEV (reference sequence). With 7 bases removed from V and 11 bases from J, the gap between germline ends came to 22 bases. About this clone: Its antigen is as yet unknown.

Primers for the PCR totalled 60 Vbeta and 13 Jbeta. Per the original data handling: In a later analysis, of 79 million or so unique beta chains, roughly 10 million appeared in at least two donors. Generated by immunoSEQ multiplex PCR, the TCRdb table keeps only in-frame clones and is missing some. The V and J calls and the clone size are those of that table, but D and trimming were determined from the DNA. Of 130,000 or so clones listed, 75% are singletons. Whole-study results and caveats: TRBV6-2, TRBV6-3 and other indistinguishable V segments were excluded. The listing of 150 to 200 TCR beta chains classed them as cytomegalovirus-associated.

What was sequenced was PBMCs. The TCR was taken from a man aged 30 to 39 in good health and CMV-seronegative. The chain joins TRBV27 to TRBJ2-3; D perhaps matches TRBD1 (5 bases). For the CDR3, the DNA is TGTGCCAGCATCTCTTCGGAACCGGCAGGGTTGCAGTATTTT. Residues: CASISSEPAGLQYF.